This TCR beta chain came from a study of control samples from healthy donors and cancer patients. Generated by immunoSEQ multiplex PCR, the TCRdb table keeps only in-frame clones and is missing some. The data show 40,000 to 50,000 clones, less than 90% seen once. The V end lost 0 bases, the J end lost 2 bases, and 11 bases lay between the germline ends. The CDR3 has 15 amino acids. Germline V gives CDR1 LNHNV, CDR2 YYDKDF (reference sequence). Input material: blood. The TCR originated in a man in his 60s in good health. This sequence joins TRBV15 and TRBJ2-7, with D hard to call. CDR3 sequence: CATSRDPGFTYEQYF. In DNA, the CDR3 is TGTGCCACCAGCAGAGACCCCGGGTTTACCTACGAGCAGTACTTC.